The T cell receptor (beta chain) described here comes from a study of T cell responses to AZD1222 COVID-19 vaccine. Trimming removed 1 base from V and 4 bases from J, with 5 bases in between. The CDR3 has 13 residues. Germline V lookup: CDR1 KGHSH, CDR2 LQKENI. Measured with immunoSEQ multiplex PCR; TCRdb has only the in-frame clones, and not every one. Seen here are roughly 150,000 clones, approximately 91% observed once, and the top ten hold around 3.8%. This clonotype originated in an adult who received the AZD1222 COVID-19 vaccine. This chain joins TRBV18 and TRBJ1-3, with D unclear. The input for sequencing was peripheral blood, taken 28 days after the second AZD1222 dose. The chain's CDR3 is CASSPLVGNTIYF. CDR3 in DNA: TGTGCCAGCTCACCACTAGTCGGAAACACCATATATTTT.